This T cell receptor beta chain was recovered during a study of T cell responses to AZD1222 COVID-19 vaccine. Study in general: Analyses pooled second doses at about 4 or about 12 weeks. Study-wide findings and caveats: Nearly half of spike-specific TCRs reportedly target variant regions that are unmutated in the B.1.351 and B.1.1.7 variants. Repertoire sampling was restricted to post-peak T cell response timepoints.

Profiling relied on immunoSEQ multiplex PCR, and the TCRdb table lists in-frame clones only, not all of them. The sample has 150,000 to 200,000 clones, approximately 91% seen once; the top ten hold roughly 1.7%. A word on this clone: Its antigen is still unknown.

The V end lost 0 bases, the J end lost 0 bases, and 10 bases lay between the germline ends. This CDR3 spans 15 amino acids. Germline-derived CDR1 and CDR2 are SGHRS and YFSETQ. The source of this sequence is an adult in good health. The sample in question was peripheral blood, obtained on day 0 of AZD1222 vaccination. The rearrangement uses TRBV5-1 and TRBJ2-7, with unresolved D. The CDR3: CASSLAVPSSYEQYF. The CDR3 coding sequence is TGCGCCAGCAGCTTGGCCGTTCCAAGCTCCTACGAGCAGTACTTC.